This is a list of T cell receptor beta chains from one sample in a study of OX40 agonist ivuxolimab in advanced cancers. The data were produced by immunoSEQ multiplex PCR, yet TCRdb's version contains in-frame clones alone and is incomplete. The sample lists about 110,000 clones, 75% to 95% occurring once. This specimen was CD4+ or CD8+ T cells sorted from blood, taken in a trial of the OX40 agonist ivuxolimab. The receptor source for this set is an adult with an advanced solid tumor such as melanoma, head and neck, liver or kidney cancer. Each CDR3 is given with its conserved first and last residue. The D gene is left open where the match is weak. Clone size is not always given. Where it is, it says once, few, many or a class for expanded clones.

>.|TRBV29-1|TRBJ1-5|TRBD1
CSVDQGAGQPQHF
TGCAGCGTTGACCAGGGGGCAGGACAGCCCCAGCATTTT
>.|TRBV10-3|TRBJ2-2|.
CATLETEPPGELFF
TGTGCCACCTTAGAGACAGAGCCCCCCGGGGAGCTGTTTTTT
>.|TRBV13|TRBJ1-2|.
CASSYGPRGNYGYTF
TGTGCCAGCAGCTACGGGCCAAGGGGCAACTATGGCTACACCTTC
>.|TRBV9|TRBJ2-7|.
CASSVVGDSYEQYF
TGTGCCAGCAGCGTAGTAGGGGATTCCTACGAGCAGTACTTC
>once|TRBV6-1|TRBJ1-5|.
CASATGYSNQPQHF
TGTGCCAGTGCAACAGGATATAGCAATCAGCCCCAGCATTTT
>once|TRBV5-5|TRBJ1-5|.
CASSDARGSAQPQHF
TGTGCCAGCAGCGACGCCAGGGGCTCCGCTCAGCCCCAGCATTTT
>.|TRBV7-9|TRBJ2-5|.
CASRGANQETQYF
TGTGCCAGCCGAGGGGCGAACCAAGAGACCCAGTACTTC
>.|TRBV5-4|TRBJ2-1|TRBD1
CASSSAPGTGAYNEQFF
TGTGCCAGCAGCTCCGCCCCCGGGACAGGGGCCTACAATGAGCAGTTCTTC
>.|TRBV7-2|TRBJ2-5|.
CASSNQETQYF
TGTGCCAGCAGCAACCAAGAGACCCAGTACTTC
>.|TRBV10-1|TRBJ2-7|.
CASRADRSSYEQYF
TGCGCCAGCAGGGCGGACCGAAGCTCCTACGAGCAGTACTTC
>.|TRBV10-3|TRBJ2-1|TRBD2
CAIRGTSAKQFF
TGTGCCATCAGGGGCACTAGCGCGAAGCAGTTCTTC
>.|TRBV19|TRBJ2-7|TRBD1
CASTGTGGSYEQYF
TGTGCCAGTACCGGGACAGGGGGCTCCTACGAGCAGTACTTC
>.|TRBV7-2|TRBJ1-2|.
CASSTISRSENGYTF
TGTGCCAGCAGCACAATTAGTCGTTCAGAGAATGGCTACACCTTC
>once|TRBV10-2|TRBJ2-7|.
CASSEQGSYEQYF
TGCGCCAGCAGTGAGCAGGGATCCTACGAGCAGTACTTC
>.|TRBV7-2|TRBJ1-1|.
CASSPRGGQRNTEAFF
TGTGCCAGCAGCCCCCGGGGTGGACAGAGGAACACTGAAGCTTTCTTT
>.|TRBV30|TRBJ1-1|.
CAWSGRTEAFF
TGTGCCTGGAGTGGGAGAACTGAAGCTTTCTTT
>.|TRBV28|TRBJ1-2|.
CASSYARAGMDGYTF
TGTGCCAGCAGCTATGCCAGGGCAGGAATGGATGGCTACACCTTC
>.|TRBV6-1|TRBJ1-4|.
CASSEAQGSREKLFF
TGTGCCAGCAGTGAAGCCCAGGGGAGCAGAGAAAAACTGTTTTTT
>.|TRBV7-3|TRBJ2-7|.
CASSLAAGGLYEQYF
TGTGCCAGCAGCTTAGCTGCTGGGGGCCTTTACGAGCAGTACTTC
>.|TRBV6-1|TRBJ2-1|.
CASSQSDGEQFF
TGTGCCAGCAGTCAAAGCGACGGTGAGCAGTTCTTC
>.|TRBV23-1|TRBJ2-7|TRBD1
CASSQPGQSSYEQYF
TGCGCCAGCAGTCAACCGGGACAGAGCTCCTACGAGCAGTACTTC
>.|TRBV6-6|TRBJ2-6|.
CANIDSSGANVLTF
TGTGCCAACATAGACTCCTCTGGGGCCAACGTCCTGACTTTC
>once|TRBV28|TRBJ2-7|TRBD2
CASSVGLAGTYEQYF
TGTGCCAGCTCTGTCGGGCTAGCGGGAACCTACGAGCAGTACTTC
>.|TRBV5-8|TRBJ2-7|TRBD1
CANQGGQGVSYEQYF
TGTGCCAACCAAGGGGGACAGGGGGTTTCCTACGAGCAGTACTTC
>once|TRBV29-1|TRBJ2-1|.
CSVDRSTGVSYNEQFF
TGCAGCGTTGACAGGTCGACGGGAGTTTCCTACAATGAGCAGTTCTTC
>.|TRBV2|TRBJ1-1|TRBD1
CASRRETGGGSTEAFF
TGTGCCAGCAGGCGGGAGACAGGGGGCGGAAGCACTGAAGCTTTCTTT
>.|TRBV6-5|TRBJ2-7|TRBD1
CASSPRDRASYEQYF
TGTGCCAGCAGCCCCCGGGACAGGGCTTCCTACGAGCAGTACTTC
>.|TRBV11-3|TRBJ2-7|.
CASSFGGFVNEQYF
TGTGCCAGCAGCTTTGGAGGATTCGTCAACGAGCAGTACTTC
>.|TRBV5-1|TRBJ1-2|TRBD1
CASSPGQGVYGYTF
TGCGCCAGCAGCCCCGGACAGGGTGTCTATGGCTACACCTTC
>.|TRBV27|TRBJ2-7|.
CASFFIGGAQVYEQYF
TGTGCCAGCTTCTTTATAGGCGGGGCCCAAGTCTACGAGCAGTACTTC
>.|TRBV9|TRBJ2-6|TRBD2
CASSVYTSGSSGANVLTF
TGTGCCAGCAGCGTATATACTAGCGGGAGTTCTGGGGCCAACGTCCTGACTTTC
>.|TRBV5-1|TRBJ2-7|TRBD1
CASSPSGQIYEQYF
TGCGCCAGCAGCCCGTCGGGACAGATCTACGAGCAGTACTTC
>.|TRBV6-1|TRBJ1-2|TRBD1
CASSEGQGAGGYTF
TGTGCCAGCAGTGAGGGACAGGGGGCGGGTGGCTACACCTTC
>.|TRBV5-1|TRBJ2-1|TRBD2
CASSLAGDNEQFF
TGCGCCAGCAGTCTAGCGGGGGACAATGAGCAGTTCTTC
>.|TRBV20-1|TRBJ2-1|.
CSAAFGNEQFF
TGCAGTGCCGCCTTCGGGAATGAGCAGTTCTTC
>.|TRBV15|TRBJ1-1|.
CATSRDRSEDTEAFF
TGTGCCACCAGCAGAGATAGGTCTGAGGACACTGAAGCTTTCTTT
>.|TRBV6-4|TRBJ1-1|.
CASSDRGHLEAFF
TGTGCCAGCAGTGACCGAGGACACCTTGAAGCTTTCTTT
>.|TRBV18|TRBJ1-4|.
CASSPPLLAGLFF
TGTGCCAGCTCACCTCCTCTGCTAGCGGGACTGTTTTTT
>.|TRBV7-2|TRBJ2-1|.
CASSPMGRGGEQFF
TGTGCCAGCAGCCCCATGGGTCGTGGGGGGGAGCAGTTCTTC
>.|TRBV19|TRBJ2-7|TRBD1
CASSTSGTGVYEQYF
TGTGCCAGTAGTACCTCCGGGACAGGGGTCTACGAGCAGTACTTC
>.|TRBV7-9|TRBJ2-7|TRBD2
CASSPRGSGSSYEQYF
TGTGCCAGCAGCCCCCGGGGTAGCGGGAGCTCCTACGAGCAGTACTTC
>.|TRBV30|TRBJ2-7|TRBD2
CAWNPDRASGRYEQYF
TGTGCCTGGAATCCCGACCGGGCTAGCGGGAGGTACGAGCAGTACTTC
>.|TRBV7-2|TRBJ1-1|.
CASSLGLAAEAFF
TGTGCCAGCAGCTTAGGTTTGGCAGCTGAAGCTTTCTTT
>.|TRBV13|TRBJ1-3|.
CASSSALTTPGPSGNTIYF
TGTGCCAGCAGCTCCGCACTGACGACGCCAGGGCCCTCGGGAAACACCATATATTTT
>.|TRBV19|TRBJ2-7|TRBD1
CASSTQPLGQEISYEQYF
TGTGCCAGTAGTACCCAACCCCTGGGACAGGAGATCTCCTACGAGCAGTACTTC
>.|TRBV6-1|TRBJ1-5|TRBD1
CASSERTGGAGSNQPQHF
TGTGCCAGCAGTGAACGGACAGGGGGCGCGGGGAGCAATCAGCCCCAGCATTTT